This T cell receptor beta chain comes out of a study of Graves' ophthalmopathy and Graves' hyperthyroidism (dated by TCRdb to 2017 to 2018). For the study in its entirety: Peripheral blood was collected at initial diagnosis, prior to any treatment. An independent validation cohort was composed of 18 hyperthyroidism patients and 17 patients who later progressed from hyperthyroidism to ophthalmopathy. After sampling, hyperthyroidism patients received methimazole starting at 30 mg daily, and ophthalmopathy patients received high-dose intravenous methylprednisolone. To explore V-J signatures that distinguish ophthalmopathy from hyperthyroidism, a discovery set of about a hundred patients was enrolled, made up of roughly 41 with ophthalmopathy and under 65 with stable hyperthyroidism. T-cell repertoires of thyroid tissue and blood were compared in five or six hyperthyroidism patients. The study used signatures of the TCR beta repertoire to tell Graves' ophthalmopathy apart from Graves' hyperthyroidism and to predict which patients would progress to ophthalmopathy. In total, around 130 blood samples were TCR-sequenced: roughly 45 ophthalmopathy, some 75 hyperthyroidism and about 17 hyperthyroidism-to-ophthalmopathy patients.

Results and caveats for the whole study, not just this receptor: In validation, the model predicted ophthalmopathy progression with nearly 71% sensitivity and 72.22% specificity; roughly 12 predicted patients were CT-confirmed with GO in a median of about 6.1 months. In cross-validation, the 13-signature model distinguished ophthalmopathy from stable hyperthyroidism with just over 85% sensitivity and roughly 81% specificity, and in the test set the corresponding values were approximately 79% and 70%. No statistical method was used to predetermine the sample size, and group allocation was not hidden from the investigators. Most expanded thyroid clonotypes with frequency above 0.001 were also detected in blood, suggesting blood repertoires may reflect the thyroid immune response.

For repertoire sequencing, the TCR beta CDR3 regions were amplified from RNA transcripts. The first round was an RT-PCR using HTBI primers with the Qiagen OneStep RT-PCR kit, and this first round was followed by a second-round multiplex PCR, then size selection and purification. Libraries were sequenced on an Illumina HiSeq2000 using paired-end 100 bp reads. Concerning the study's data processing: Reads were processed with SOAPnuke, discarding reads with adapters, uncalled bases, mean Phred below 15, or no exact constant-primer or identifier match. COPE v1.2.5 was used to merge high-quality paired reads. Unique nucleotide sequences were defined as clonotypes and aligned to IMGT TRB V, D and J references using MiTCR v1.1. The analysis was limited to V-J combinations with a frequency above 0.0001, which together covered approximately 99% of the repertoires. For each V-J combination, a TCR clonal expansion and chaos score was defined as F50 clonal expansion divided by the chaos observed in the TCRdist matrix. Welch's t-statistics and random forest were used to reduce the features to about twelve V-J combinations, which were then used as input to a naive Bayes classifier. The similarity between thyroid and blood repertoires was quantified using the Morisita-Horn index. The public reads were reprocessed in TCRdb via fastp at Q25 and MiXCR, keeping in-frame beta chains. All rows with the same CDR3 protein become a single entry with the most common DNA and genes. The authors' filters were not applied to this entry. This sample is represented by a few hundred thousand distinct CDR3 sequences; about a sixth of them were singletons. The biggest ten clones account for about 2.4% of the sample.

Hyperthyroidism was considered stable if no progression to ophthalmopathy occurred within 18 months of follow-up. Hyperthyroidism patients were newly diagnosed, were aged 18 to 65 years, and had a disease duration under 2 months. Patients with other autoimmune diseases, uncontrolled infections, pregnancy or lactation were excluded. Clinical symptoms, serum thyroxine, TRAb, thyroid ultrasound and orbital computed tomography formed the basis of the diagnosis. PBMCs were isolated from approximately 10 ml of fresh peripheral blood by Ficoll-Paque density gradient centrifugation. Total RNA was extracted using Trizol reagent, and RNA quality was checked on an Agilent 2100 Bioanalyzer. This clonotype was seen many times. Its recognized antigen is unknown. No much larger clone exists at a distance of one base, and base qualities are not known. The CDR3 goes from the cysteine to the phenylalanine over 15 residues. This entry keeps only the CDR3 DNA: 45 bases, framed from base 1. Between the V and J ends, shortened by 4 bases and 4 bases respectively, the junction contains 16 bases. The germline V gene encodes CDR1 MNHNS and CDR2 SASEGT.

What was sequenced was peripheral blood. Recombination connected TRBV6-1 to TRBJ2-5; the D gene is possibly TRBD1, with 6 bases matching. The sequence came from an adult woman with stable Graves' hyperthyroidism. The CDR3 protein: CASSGYRAQGETQYF. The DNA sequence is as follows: TGTGCCAGCAGTGGATACAGGGCCCAGGGAGAGACCCAGTACTTC.